These 8 T cell receptor beta chains share one sample of origin, sequenced in a study of shared clonotypes between healthy human individuals. Profiling relied on immunoSEQ multiplex PCR, and the TCRdb table lists in-frame clones only, not all of them. Among more than 1.2 million clones listed, less than 99% were seen once. Sequenced sample: naive CD4+ T cells sorted from blood. This sample's subset: CD45RA+ positively selected. The receptor source for this set is a man between 25 and 39 years old in good health.

The sample holds one count of this clone. The chain uses TRBV5-4 and TRBJ2-6; no reliable D call. The ends were cut back, 6 bases at V and 0 bases at J, with 7 bases in the middle. Germline CDR1 is SGHNT and CDR2 is YYREEE (reference sequence). This CDR3 comprises 14 residues. CDR3 region: CASKVDSGANVLTF. CDR3 DNA sequence: TGTGCCAGCAAAGTCGACTCTGGGGCCAACGTCCTGACTTTC.

The V call is TRBV13, the J call TRBJ2-2, with no clear D. Trimming took 5 bases from V and 6 from J, leaving 10 bases between them. Germline V CDR1 and CDR2: PRHDT, FYEKMQ (reference sequence). The CDR3 length is 13 residues. This chain's CDR3 is CASSPDHPGELFF. The DNA for the CDR3 is TGTGCCAGCAGCCCGGACCACCCCGGGGAGCTGTTTTTT.

The rearrangement joins TRBV28 to TRBJ1-2; TRBD1 aligns across 8 bases. This CDR3 has 16 residues. Germline CDR1 is MDHEN and CDR2 is SYDVKM. Trimming removed 3 bases from V and 0 bases from J; junction bases left unmatched: 6. The CDR3 DNA is TGTGCCAGCAGTTTCCCCCCGGGACAGGCTAACTATGGCTACACCTTC. It yields the protein CASSFPPGQANYGYTF.

The chain links TRBV18 to TRBJ2-6, with D unresolved. Deletions cut 3 bases from V and 0 bases from J, with 15 bases between. The CDR3 sequence is 18 residues long. Germline V gene data show CDR1 as KGHSH and CDR2 as LQKENI. The CDR3 DNA reads TGTGCCAGCTCACCTCTGGGTAGCTATAGCTCTGGGGCCAACGTCCTGACTTTC. Residues: CASSPLGSYSSGANVLTF.

The chain employs TRBV7-3 and TRBJ2-2; 12 bases fit TRBD2. V was pared by 2 bases and J by 8 bases, with 9 bases of the junction left unmatched. CDR1 is SGHTA and CDR2 is FQGTGA in the germline V gene. This CDR3 contains 17 residues. CDR3 coding DNA: TGTGCCAGCAGCTTACGAAAGACTAGCGGGAGAACGGGGGAGCTGTTTTTT. Protein product: CASSLRKTSGRTGELFF.

V is TRBV28 and J is TRBJ2-5; D is perhaps TRBD1 or TRBD2 (5 bases each). Germline CDR1 and CDR2: MDHEN and SYDVKM. This CDR3 contains 15 residues. V lost 4 bases to trimming and J lost 7 bases, with 19 bases between them. The CDR3 DNA is TGTGCCAGCAGTTCCGGGACCGTCGGGCGGTGGACCCAGTACTTC. Amino acid sequence: CASSSGTVGRWTQYF. The whole variable domain, filled in from reference TRBV28 and TRBJ2-5, reads DVKVTQSSRYLVKRTGEKVFLECVQDMDHENMFWYRQDPGLGLRLIYFSYDVKMKEKGDIPEGYSVSREKKERFSLILESASTNQTSMYLCASSSGTVGRWTQYFGPGTRLLVL.

The chain employs TRBV11-2 and TRBJ2-7; 8 positions match TRBD1. The CDR3 contains 13 residues. V lost 4 bases and J lost 7; bases outside the gene matches: 6. Germline assignment: CDR1 SGHAT and CDR2 FQNNGV. The CDR3 loop reads CASSSPGQVEQYF. CDR3 nucleotides: TGTGCCAGCAGCTCCCCGGGACAGGTGGAGCAGTACTTC.

This clone was detected only once. DNA for the CDR3: TGTGCCACCAGCAGAAAACTAGCGGGAGGTACCGGGGAGCTGTTTTTT. This gives the protein CATSRKLAGGTGELFF. The chain has TRBV15 and TRBJ2-2, with TRBD2 matching 12 bases. The CDR3 is 16 residues long. The V and J ends lost 2 bases and 5 bases, in that order; junction bases with no gene match: 3. CDR1 is LNHNV, CDR2 YYDKDF, per germline (reference sequence).